What follows are 28 T cell receptor beta chains derived from one specimen sequenced in a study of blood T cell repertoires in COVID-19. Only in-frame clones appear in the TCRdb table, and some are missing; sequencing was by immunoSEQ multiplex PCR. Of 200,000 to 250,000 clones detected, about 84% appear once; the ten largest clones hold more than 10%. Sequenced input: peripheral blood. The source is a human donor in a cohort sampled during active COVID-19.

This clone appeared a single time. The genes are TRBV6-5 and TRBJ2-3, with 7 bases lining up with TRBD1. CDR3 length: 12 residues. Germline V gene sequence: CDR1 MNHEY, CDR2 SVGAGI. The trim removed 5 bases at V and 6 bases at J, leaving 2 bases unmatched. The DNA of the CDR3 is TGTGCCAGCAGTCTCAGGGGGGATACGCAGTATTTT. It specifies CASSLRGDTQYF.

The chain couples TRBV24-1 to TRBJ2-3, with 7 bases that match TRBD2. J was trimmed by 0 bases and V by 6 bases; bases with no gene match: 14. Looked up from germline, CDR1 is KGHDR and CDR2 is SFDVKD. CDR3 length: 18 amino acids. The CDR3 DNA follows: TGTGCCACCAGTATAGGCGGGCTAGCGGATCCTAGCACAGATACGCAGTATTTT. Translation gives CATSIGGLADPSTDTQYF.

This clone was observed a handful of times. The rearrangement joins TRBV28 to TRBJ1-3; the match to TRBD1 covers 8 bases. Germline CDR1 is MDHEN and CDR2 is SYDVKM. V lost 11 bases to trimming and J lost 2 bases; unmatched junction nucleotides: 5. The CDR3 extends over 13 amino acids. The CDR3 coding sequence is TGTGCCTCCAGGGGGCATCCTGGAAACACCATATATTTT. Its translation: CASRGHPGNTIYF. The full variable domain, rest sourced from reference TRBV28 and TRBJ1-3, is DVKVTQSSRYLVKRTGEKVFLECVQDMDHENMFWYRQDPGLGLRLIYFSYDVKMKEKGDIPEGYSVSREKKERFSLILESASTNQTSMYLCASRGHPGNTIYFGEGSWLTVV.

Remarks on this clone: A read error may account for a junction end that differs from germline. This chain joins TRBV19 and TRBJ2-7; TRBD1 aligns across 9 bases. Looked up from germline, CDR1 is LNHDA and CDR2 is SQIVND (reference sequence). The CDR3 has 15 residues. CDR3 in amino acids: CASSIGDRVSSEQYF. The CDR3 DNA is TGTGCCAGTAGTATAGGGGACAGGGTCTCCTCCGAGCAGTACTTC.

The DNA of the CDR3 is TGTGCCAGCAGCCCTTGGACAGGGCTAAAATCGGTCGAGCAGTACTTC. Residues: CASSPWTGLKSVEQYF. The rearrangement uses TRBV9 and TRBJ2-7, with 8 positions matching TRBD1. V was pared by 4 bases and J by 6 bases, with 15 bases of the junction left unmatched. Germline assignment: CDR1 SGDLS and CDR2 YYNGEE. The CDR3 length is 16 residues.

This clone has just one count. V usage is TRBV3-1 (or the pseudogene TRBV3-2) and J usage is TRBJ2-1; a weak D match, TRBD1 (6 bases). The CDR3 runs 13 residues. Germline CDR1 is LGHDT and CDR2 is YNNKEL (reference sequence). Trimming removed 5 bases at V and 8 bases at J, with 13 bases between. CDR3 coding DNA: TGTGCCAGCAGCGCAAGACAGGAACATGAGCAGTTCTTC. Its translation is CASSARQEHEQFF.

The genes are TRBV7-9 and TRBJ2-7; 7 bases are shared with TRBD1. With V trimmed by 5 bases and J by 3 bases, 7 bases remained unmatched. Germline CDR1 SEHNR, CDR2 FQNEAQ (reference sequence). The CDR3 has 14 amino acids. Here the CDR3 reads CASSPVGQSYEQYF. The CDR3 DNA sequence: TGTGCCAGCAGCCCAGTGGGACAGAGCTACGAGCAGTACTTC.

V gene TRBV9 combines with J gene TRBJ1-1; no firm D call. The V gene lost 0 bases and the J gene lost 4 bases, with 10 bases spanning the gap. The CDR3 runs 14 residues. Germline values: CDR1 SGDLS, CDR2 YYNGEE. DNA for the CDR3: TGTGCCAGCAGCGTAGATGGCCGAACCACTGAAGCTTTCTTT. This translates into CASSVDGRTTEAFF.

This chain uses TRBV6-2 or TRBV6-3 with TRBJ2-7; 8 positions match TRBD2. The CDR3 spans 15 residues. Per the germline V gene, CDR1 is MNHEY and CDR2 is SVGEGT. J lost 1 base, V lost 5 bases, and 7 bases had no gene match. CDR3 nucleotides: TGTGCCAGCAGTCGGGCGGGGGGCTGGTCCTACGAGCAGTACTTC. This codes for CASSRAGGWSYEQYF.

The V call is TRBV6-2 or TRBV6-3, the J call TRBJ2-6; weak D call: TRBD1 (5 bases). V was clipped by 2 bases and J by 2 bases, with 13 bases between them. This CDR3 region has 17 residues. Germline assignment: CDR1 MNHEY and CDR2 SVGEGT. CDR3 sequence (DNA): TGTGCCAGCAGTTACACAGGACGCAGTACTGGGGCCAACGTCCTGACTTTC. Translation gives CASSYTGRSTGANVLTF.

The chain couples TRBV7-6 to TRBJ2-5; D not certain. The CDR3 spans 12 residues. The V and J ends lost 5 bases and 4 bases respectively, with 8 bases between them. In germline, CDR1 is SGHVS, CDR2 FNYEAQ. The CDR3 DNA sequence: TGTGCCAGCAGCCCCCCCGGAGAGACCCAGTACTTC. Its translation is CASSPPGETQYF.

As to this clone: This sample also contains other DNA sequences that code for the same CDR3. The chain joins TRBV5-1 to TRBJ2-5; maybe TRBD2 (5 bases). Germline lookup yields CDR1 SGHRS and CDR2 YFSETQ. The CDR3 loop spans 14 amino acids. The V and J ends lost 0 bases and 1 base respectively, with 7 bases between them. CDR3 in amino acids: CASSLGRGQETQYF. The CDR3 nucleotides read TGCGCCAGCAGCTTGGGTCGGGGCCAAGAGACCCAGTACTTC.

This clone came up once. The rearrangement joins TRBV28 to TRBJ1-5, with unresolved D. The CDR3 length is 14 residues. Trimming took off 2 bases at V and 2 bases at J, with 7 bases between the two ends. Germline CDR1 reads MDHEN; CDR2 reads SYDVKM. The CDR3 nucleotides are TGTGCCAGCAGTTTAGATCAGGGCAATCAGCCCCAGCATTTT. It specifies CASSLDQGNQPQHF.

The chain has TRBV19 and TRBJ1-2; weak D call: TRBD1 (5 bases). Looked up from germline, CDR1 is LNHDA and CDR2 is SQIVND (reference sequence). The CDR3 is 13 amino acids. V shed 5 bases and J shed 2 bases, with 9 bases lying between them. The CDR3 reads CASSVQANYGYTF. The CDR3, as DNA: TGTGCCAGTAGTGTACAGGCGAACTATGGCTACACCTTC.

This clone was found many times. This rearrangement joins TRBV10-3 to TRBJ1-5, with D possibly matching TRBD1 (5 bases). The CDR3 loop spans 13 amino acids. Trimming removed 6 bases at V and 4 bases at J, with 10 bases between. Germline V gene data show CDR1 as ENHRY and CDR2 as SYGVKD. CDR3 sequence: CAIRDNTNQPQHF. CDR3 DNA sequence: TGTGCCATCAGGGACAACACGAATCAGCCCCAGCATTTT.

This chain joins TRBV15 and TRBJ1-1, with a weak D call TRBD1 (5 bases). Trimming removed 1 base at V and 4 bases at J, with 10 bases between. Germline CDR1 LNHNV, CDR2 YYDKDF (reference sequence). The CDR3 loop spans 14 amino acids. The CDR3 DNA reads as TGTGCCACCAGCAGAGGGGGGGTTCTCACTGAAGCTTTCTTT. Its protein is CATSRGGVLTEAFF.

The genes are TRBV28 and TRBJ2-6; 8 bases line up with TRBD1. The germline CDR1 and CDR2 sequences are MDHEN and SYDVKM. Trimming at V came to 8 bases and at J to 1 base, leaving 1 base not matched to a gene. The CDR3 is 14 amino acids. The CDR3 DNA reads as TGTGCCAGCCAGGGGGCGTCTGGGGCCAACGTCCTGACTTTC. It yields the protein CASQGASGANVLTF.

The chain uses TRBV2 and TRBJ2-5, with 11 bases identical to TRBD2. The CDR3 runs 14 residues. The germline V gene has CDR1 SNHLY and CDR2 FYNNEI. The J segment lost 5 bases and the V segment lost 5 bases, leaving 4 bases of the junction unmatched. The CDR3 is CASSRTSGWETQYF. For the CDR3, the DNA is TGTGCCAGCAGTCGGACTAGCGGGTGGGAGACCCAGTACTTC.

This rearrangement joins TRBV24-1 to TRBJ2-1; a possible D gene is TRBD1 (6 bases). Trimming pared 3 bases from V and 8 bases from J, leaving 7 bases between. CDR1 and CDR2 from the germline V gene are KGHDR and SFDVKD. The CDR3 sequence is 12 residues long. CDR3 sequence reads: CATSDGGDEQFF. The CDR3 DNA reads as TGTGCCACCAGTGATGGGGGCGATGAGCAGTTCTTC.

The chain recombines TRBV9 with TRBJ2-1; D is unclear. Trimming left V 3 bases short and J 2 bases short, with 9 bases between. Germline-derived CDR1 and CDR2 are SGDLS and YYNGEE. The CDR3 extends over 14 amino acids. The CDR3 region has the DNA TGTGCCAGCAGCGGTAGACACCCCTACAATGAGCAGTTCTTC. This sequence encodes CASSGRHPYNEQFF.

The chain links TRBV6-1 to TRBJ2-1; D remains unclear. The CDR3 covers 13 residues. Trimming removed 2 bases from V and 4 bases from J, with 6 bases in between. Germline lookup yields CDR1 MNHNS and CDR2 SASEGT. The CDR3 sequence: CASSELRYNEQFF. The CDR3 DNA sequence: TGTGCCAGCAGTGAACTCAGGTACAATGAGCAGTTCTTC.

J is TRBJ1-3 and V is TRBV4-1; D call uncertain. The CDR3 consists of 18 residues. Germline CDR1 and CDR2: MGHRA and YSYEKL. Deletions cut 2 bases from V and 0 bases from J, with 17 bases between. In nucleotides, the CDR3 is TGCGCCAGCAGCCAATCTCCGGGTCTTACCCTCTCTGGAAACACCATATATTTT. This sequence encodes CASSQSPGLTLSGNTIYF.

The chain is built from TRBV28 and TRBJ1-6; 10 nucleotides match TRBD1. V shed 6 bases and J 8 bases; nucleotides not matched to a gene: 4. Germline lookup yields CDR1 MDHEN and CDR2 SYDVKM. This CDR3 is built from 14 residues. CDR3 loop: CASRGDRGYSPLHF. Here the CDR3 DNA reads TGTGCCAGCAGGGGGGACAGGGGATATTCACCCCTCCACTTT.

The gene calls are TRBV7-9 and TRBJ1-2, with D possibly being TRBD1 (6 bases). The germline V gene has CDR1 SEHNR and CDR2 FQNEAQ (reference sequence). The V gene lost 1 base and the J gene lost 7 bases, with 13 bases spanning the gap. This CDR3 is built from 14 residues. The CDR3 protein is CASSLELAGVGYTF. The CDR3 DNA sequence: TGTGCCAGCAGCTTAGAATTAGCAGGGGTTGGCTACACCTTC.

The rearrangement joins TRBV5-1 to TRBJ1-2; 8 bases agree with TRBD1. CDR1 SGHRS and CDR2 YFSETQ come from the germline V gene. This CDR3 spans 12 amino acids. V lost 5 bases, J lost 8 bases, and 5 bases stayed unmatched. The CDR3 reads CASRPDRDGYTF. The CDR3 nucleotides are TGCGCCAGCAGGCCGGACAGGGACGGCTACACCTTC.

Notes on this clone: The same CDR3 can be traced to other DNA sequences in this sample. This rearrangement joins TRBV18 to TRBJ2-7; 9 nucleotides match TRBD1. J was trimmed by 4 bases and V by 0 bases; bases with no gene match: 1. CDR1 and CDR2 from the germline V gene are KGHSH and LQKENI. The CDR3 sequence is 14 residues long. Written as DNA, the CDR3 is TGTGCCAGCTCACCACCGGGACAGGGTTACGAGCAGTACTTC. As protein: CASSPPGQGYEQYF.

This chain links TRBV11-1 with TRBJ2-7; weak D call: TRBD2 (5 bases). Germline CDR1 and CDR2: SGHAT and FQDESV (reference sequence). V was pared by 6 bases and J by 3 bases, with 18 bases between. The CDR3 spans 15 residues. The CDR3 loop reads CASSSSTGLDYEQYF. The CDR3 DNA reads as TGTGCCAGCAGTTCCTCTACCGGACTTGACTACGAGCAGTACTTC.

The genes are TRBV5-4 and TRBJ2-1; possible D gene TRBD1, 6 bases. Germline V gene sequence: CDR1 SGHNT, CDR2 YYREEE (reference sequence). Trimming left V 4 bases short and J 1 base short, with 9 bases between. This CDR3 is built from 14 residues. CDR3 DNA sequence: TGTGCCAGCAGCCTACAGGGTTCCTACAATGAGCAGTTCTTC. Its translation: CASSLQGSYNEQFF.